This T cell receptor beta chain was identified during a study of blood T cell repertoires in COVID-19. Across the study: Italy, Spain and the United States were the sources of the convalescent and acute COVID-19 samples.

This clone is a singleton in its sample. This CDR3 region has 13 residues. V gave up 3 bases and J gave up 4 bases, with 9 bases separating them. The V gene's germline CDR1 is MNHNS and CDR2 SASEGT. Generated by immunoSEQ multiplex PCR, the TCRdb table keeps only in-frame clones and is missing some. Here the sample spans some 350,000 clones, roughly 90% being singletons. Patients of the Seattle cohort, enrolled during active infection, were followed longitudinally. J is TRBJ1-2 and V is TRBV6-1; tentative D call: TRBD1 (5 bases). Sample: peripheral blood. This TCR derives from a woman between 25 and 40 years old with COVID-19, enrolled during active disease. The CDR3 here is CASSDHDSYGYTF. In DNA form, the CDR3 reads TGTGCCAGCAGTGACCACGACAGCTATGGCTACACCTTC.